The next 13 T cell receptor beta chains were all read from a single sample in a study of cytomegalovirus exposure and HLA in healthy donors. The PCR was carried out with 60 Vbeta primers and 13 Jbeta primers. Libraries were prepared by immunoSEQ multiplex PCR; TCRdb keeps only in-frame clonotypes and omits some of them. Here the sample spans about 90,000 clones, about 90% being singletons. The specimen sequenced was PBMCs. These receptors all stem from a man aged 18 to 29 in good health and CMV-seronegative.

The chain couples TRBV29-1 to TRBJ1-2, with D maybe TRBD1 (6 bases). The germline CDR1 and CDR2 sequences are SQVTM and ANQGSEA. The CDR3 runs to 13 residues. V lost 5 bases to trimming and J lost 7 bases, with 17 bases between them. The CDR3 protein is CSVSLGARGGYTF. CDR3 nucleotide sequence: TGCAGCGTTTCCCTGGGGGCGAGAGGTGGCTACACCTTC.

The V call is TRBV5-4, the J call TRBJ1-1, with D maybe TRBD1 (6 bases). V lost 0 bases and J lost 6, with 9 bases in between. Per the germline V gene, CDR1 is SGHNT and CDR2 is YYREEE (reference sequence). This CDR3 contains 13 residues. CDR3 DNA sequence: TGTGCCAGCAGCTTGGCAGGGGCCGCTGAAGCTTTCTTT. This gives the protein CASSLAGAAEAFF.

The rearrangement links TRBV5-1 to TRBJ2-5; 10 bases are shared with TRBD1. Germline V gene lookup returns CDR1 SGHRS and CDR2 YFSETQ. V lost 0 bases, J lost 5 bases, and 7 bases stayed unmatched. The CDR3 is 16 residues long. The CDR3 is CASSLGQGALRETQYF. CDR3 sequence (DNA): TGCGCCAGCAGCTTGGGACAGGGGGCATTACGGGAGACCCAGTACTTC.

This chain joins TRBV7-2 and TRBJ2-1; no firm D call. Per germline, CDR1 SGHTA and CDR2 FQGNSA. Deletions cut 5 bases from V and 7 bases from J, with 6 bases between. The CDR3 is 11 amino acids. CDR3 sequence reads: CASSLNNEQFF. CDR3 in DNA: TGTGCCAGCAGCCTAAATAATGAGCAGTTCTTC.

V is TRBV19 and J is TRBJ1-4, with D unresolved. Germline CDR1 reads LNHDA; CDR2 reads SQIVND (reference sequence). This CDR3 comprises 16 residues. Trimming took off 5 bases at V and 5 bases at J, with 18 bases between the two ends. Here the CDR3 reads CASSRYRIKGNEKLFF. CDR3 nucleotides: TGTGCCAGTAGTCGTTACAGAATTAAAGGAAATGAAAAACTGTTTTTT.

The V call is TRBV4-3, the J call TRBJ1-1, with a tentative D call TRBD1 (5 bases). The germline gives CDR1 LGHNA, CDR2 YSLEER. The V and J ends lost 0 bases and 6 bases respectively, with 20 bases between them. This CDR3 comprises 17 residues. DNA of the CDR3: TGCGCCAGCAGCCAAGAGTTCAGGGCTCGGCGAAATTCTGAAGCTTTCTTT. Its protein product is CASSQEFRARRNSEAFF.

The chain is built from TRBV2 and TRBJ1-1; tentative D call: TRBD1 (5 bases). The germline gives CDR1 SNHLY, CDR2 FYNNEI. V shed 5 bases and J shed 7 bases, with 17 bases lying between them. The CDR3 is 14 amino acids. CDR3 nucleotides: TGTGCCAGCAGTCCCGGACACCGAAAAGATGAAGCTTTCTTT. Translating it yields CASSPGHRKDEAFF.

V and J are TRBV10-3 and TRBJ1-3, with no clear D. This CDR3 is 20 amino acids long. V was shortened by 4 bases and J by 5 bases, with 30 bases between the two germline ends. Germline CDR1 reads ENHRY; CDR2 reads SYGVKD. In DNA, the CDR3 is TGTGCCATCAGTGGGGAGAGGCGAAAGGACGAAAAGGAAAAACGAAACACCATATATTTT. Its translation: CAISGERRKDEKEKRNTIYF.

V and J are TRBV27 and TRBJ2-3; 12 bases are shared with TRBD2. This CDR3 comprises 17 residues. V was clipped by 4 bases and J by 6 bases; unmatched bases: 11. The germline CDR1 and CDR2 sequences are MNHEY and SMNVEV (reference sequence). CDR3 bases: TGTGCCAGCAGTTATTTCCGACTAGCGGGGGCCCCGGATACGCAGTATTTT. Protein sequence: CASSYFRLAGAPDTQYF.

There are a few counts of this clone. V is TRBV18 and J is TRBJ1-1; D gene unclear. V dropped 2 bases and J dropped 3 bases, with 7 bases sitting between them. CDR1 and CDR2 from the germline V gene are KGHSH and LQKENI. The CDR3 length is 13 residues. The CDR3 DNA reads as TGTGCCAGCTCACCAGGAGCGTACACTGAAGCTTTCTTT. This encodes CASSPGAYTEAFF.

The rearrangement links TRBV5-5 to TRBJ1-2; a possible D gene is TRBD1 (5 bases). Per germline, CDR1 SGHKS and CDR2 YYEKEE (reference sequence). The CDR3 sequence is 13 residues long. With 3 bases removed from V and 8 bases from J, the gap between germline ends came to 14 bases. CDR3: CASSWTPAVGYTF. The CDR3 bases are TGTGCCAGCAGCTGGACACCGGCGGTCGGCTACACCTTC.

The genes are TRBV10-3 and TRBJ2-1, with a possible D match to TRBD2 (5 bases). The CDR3 is 14 residues long. Per the germline V gene, CDR1 is ENHRY and CDR2 is SYGVKD. Deletions cut 6 bases from V and 3 bases from J, with 12 bases between. CDR3 DNA: TGTGCCATCAGCAGGACGGGGAACTACAATGAGCAGTTCTTC. This gives the protein CAISRTGNYNEQFF.

The chain has TRBV5-5 and TRBJ2-5; D perhaps matches TRBD1 (6 bases). The DNA end is a closer match to TRBJ2-7, so the J assignment may be wrong. CDR3 length: 13 amino acids. Germline-derived CDR1 and CDR2 are SGHKS and YYEKEE (reference sequence). In DNA, the CDR3 is TGTGCCAGCAGCCACCACAGGGACTACGAGCAGTACTTC. Its translation is CASSHHRDYEQYF.